This is a list of T cell receptor beta chains from one sample in a study of blood T cell repertoires in COVID-19. Clones were sequenced by immunoSEQ multiplex PCR, and TCRdb holds only the in-frame ones, with some missing. The sample lists 150,000 to 250,000 clones, approximately 84% seen once, with 6% to 8% in the top ten. The specimen was peripheral blood. Receptors originate from a human donor with acute or convalescent COVID-19. The donor label of this sample is uncertain. CDR3s include the opening cysteine and the closing phenylalanine or tryptophan. The D gene is left open where the match is weak. A row's size may be missing; if present it is once, few, many or a size class.

>TRBJ2-7|TRBV11-2|-|-
CASSLSGGYEQYF
TGTGCCAGCAGCTTATCAGGGGGGTACGAGCAGTACTTC
>TRBJ1-2|TRBV19|-|TRBD1
CASSQTDRVYGYTF
TGTGCCAGTAGTCAGACGGACAGGGTCTATGGCTACACCTTC
>TRBJ2-1|TRBV28|few|TRBD2
CASSLGGGYNEQFF
TGTGCCAGCAGTTTAGGGGGGGGTTACAATGAGCAGTTCTTC
>TRBJ1-1|TRBV11-2|-|-
CASSLDGGSTEAFF
TGTGCCAGCAGCTTAGATGGGGGGAGTACTGAAGCTTTCTTT
>TRBJ1-6|TRBV19|-|-
CASSIILQYNSPLHF
TGTGCCAGTAGTATTATTTTACAGTATAATTCACCCCTCCACTTT
>TRBJ1-1|TRBV29-1|-|-
CSGAALVTEAFF
TGCAGCGGTGCGGCCCTGGTAACTGAAGCTTTCTTT
>TRBJ1-2|TRBV30|-|-
CAWRARGGRGYGYTF
TGTGCCTGGAGGGCCCGCGGGGGGCGAGGCTATGGCTACACCTTC
>TRBJ1-6|TRBV6-1|once|-
CASSERDRSYNSPLHF
TGTGCCAGCAGTGAGAGGGATCGGTCCTATAATTCACCCCTCCACTTT
>TRBJ2-7|TRBV5-1|-|-
CASSLTGYEQYF
TGCGCCAGCAGCTTGACGGGCTACGAGCAGTACTTC
>TRBJ2-1|TRBV6-1|-|TRBD1
CASSEAPGQGANEQFF
TGTGCCAGCAGTGAAGCCCCGGGACAGGGGGCGAATGAGCAGTTCTTC
>TRBJ2-7|TRBV30|few|TRBD1
CAWSHGQGNYEQYF
TGTGCCTGGAGTCACGGACAGGGAAACTACGAGCAGTACTTC
>TRBJ1-2|TRBV2|few|-
CASRRTEGSYTF
TGTGCCAGCAGGAGGACAGAGGGGAGCTACACCTTC
>TRBJ1-2|TRBV5-1|-|-
CASSLDTSNYGYTF
TGCGCCAGCAGCTTGGATACTTCCAACTATGGCTACACCTTC
>TRBJ2-4|TRBV6-5|-|TRBD2
CASSSPGLPNIQYF
TGTGCCAGCAGTTCCCCGGGACTACCTAACATTCAGTACTTC
>TRBJ1-2|TRBV30|-|-
CAWKRRDDRYGYTF
TGTGCCTGGAAGAGGAGGGACGACCGCTATGGCTACACCTTC
>TRBJ1-1|TRBV10-3|-|TRBD1
CAIRAGGSEAFF
TGTGCCATCAGGGCAGGGGGCTCGGAAGCTTTCTTT
>TRBJ2-5|TRBV15|-|TRBD2
CATSRDSGRETQYF
TGTGCCACCAGCAGAGATAGCGGGCGAGAGACCCAGTACTTC
>TRBJ2-7|TRBV19|-|-
CASSNPGQGYEQYF
TGTGCCAGTAGTAATCCGGGACAAGGCTACGAGCAGTACTTC
>TRBJ1-2|TRBV5-5|-|TRBD1
CASSLGQTGVIGAYGYTF
TGTGCCAGCAGCTTGGGCCAGACAGGGGTAATTGGAGCGTATGGCTACACCTTC
>TRBJ1-1|TRBV7-3|-|-
CASSPRPQGNTEAFF
TGTGCCAGCAGCCCGCGTCCACAGGGGAACACTGAAGCTTTCTTT
>TRBJ2-5|TRBV10-3|-|-
CATKGGVLETQYF
TGTGCCACGAAGGGAGGAGTTCTAGAGACCCAGTACTTC
>TRBJ1-6|TRBV30|-|-
CAWSGTVSPLHF
TGTGCCTGGAGTGGGACAGTTTCACCCCTCCACTTT
>TRBJ1-2|TRBV6-6|-|-
CASSYAENYGYTF
TGTGCCAGCAGTTACGCAGAAAACTATGGCTACACCTTC
>TRBJ1-5|TRBV7-2|-|-
CASSVDGLYNQPQHF
TGTGCCAGCAGCGTCGACGGACTTTACAATCAGCCCCAGCATTTT
>TRBJ1-5|TRBV6-1|-|-
CASTDTGNNQPQHF
TGTGCCAGCACCGACACGGGGAACAATCAGCCCCAGCATTTT
>TRBJ1-4|TRBV28|once|-
CASSSGDRLNEKLFF
TGTGCCAGCAGTTCAGGAGACAGGTTAAATGAAAAACTGTTTTTT
>TRBJ2-7|TRBV24-1|-|TRBD1
CATSDRDRLGYEQYF
TGTGCCACCAGTGATCGGGACAGGTTGGGCTACGAGCAGTACTTC
>TRBJ1-5|TRBV19|once|-
CASSIGLYYSNQPQHF
TGTGCCAGTAGTATAGGTCTATATTATAGCAATCAGCCCCAGCATTTT
>TRBJ2-3|TRBV6-6|-|TRBD1
CASSFGTAFDTQYF
TGTGCCAGCAGTTTTGGGACAGCCTTTGATACGCAGTATTTT
>TRBJ1-1|TRBV14|-|-
CASSLALGDTEAFF
TGTGCCAGCAGCTTGGCCTTAGGGGACACTGAAGCTTTCTTT
>TRBJ1-5|TRBV20-1|-|-
CSASDALGNQPQHF
TGCAGTGCTAGTGATGCGCTGGGCAATCAGCCCCAGCATTTT
>TRBJ2-3|TRBV10-3|-|-
CAIRERETSDTQYF
TGTGCCATCCGGGAACGGGAGACGTCAGATACGCAGTATTTT
>TRBJ1-1|TRBV7-9|few|-
CASSKQGIEAFF
TGTGCCAGCAGCAAACAGGGTATCGAAGCTTTCTTT
>TRBJ1-2|TRBV3-1/TRBV3-2|-|-
CASSPLGYGYTF
TGTGCCAGCAGCCCCCTAGGCTATGGCTACACCTTC
>TRBJ1-4|TRBV19|-|-
CASRAGGGKTNEKLFF
TGTGCCAGCAGGGCGGGCGGGGGAAAAACTAATGAAAAACTGTTTTTT
>TRBJ1-1|TRBV19|few|-
CASSPRGDTGTEAFF
TGTGCCAGTAGCCCACGGGGGGATACGGGCACTGAAGCTTTCTTT
>TRBJ1-5|TRBV3-1/TRBV3-2|-|-
CASSQDRGYSNQPQHF
TGTGCCAGCAGCCAAGATCGGGGTTATAGCAATCAGCCCCAGCATTTT
>TRBJ2-5|TRBV7-9|-|TRBD1
CASSLQGAGETQYF
TGTGCCAGCAGCTTGCAGGGGGCTGGGGAGACCCAGTACTTC
>TRBJ2-5|TRBV2|-|TRBD2
CASSVGAGVRETQYF
TGTGCCAGCAGTGTCGGGGCGGGAGTTCGAGAGACCCAGTACTTC
>TRBJ1-1|TRBV19|once|-
CASSLTGTEAFF
TGTGCCAGTAGCTTAACAGGGACTGAAGCTTTCTTT
>TRBJ1-3|TRBV5-6|-|-
CASSPPYGNTIYF
TGTGCCAGCAGCCCCCCGTATGGAAACACCATATATTTT
>TRBJ1-2|TRBV6-5|-|-
CASTSLYGYTF
TGTGCCAGCACCTCTCTCTATGGCTACACCTTC